These 19 T cell receptor beta chains were all obtained from the same sample, sequenced in a study of blood T cell repertoires in COVID-19. Clones were read by immunoSEQ multiplex PCR, and TCRdb kept only the in-frame ones, dropping some. Of about 140,000 clones detected, 81% appear once; the ten largest clones hold 8.4%. The specimen was peripheral blood. The receptors derive from an older woman with active or convalescent COVID-19.

In DNA form, the CDR3 reads TGTGCCAGCAGCTGGCGGGGGGACTATGGCTACACCTTC. Protein product: CASSWRGDYGYTF. J is TRBJ1-2 and V is TRBV11-2, with D possibly being TRBD1 (5 bases). Germline loops: CDR1 SGHAT, CDR2 FQNNGV. The CDR3 is made up of 13 amino acids. V was pared by 4 bases and J by 3 bases, with 9 bases between.

This chain joins TRBV29-1 and TRBJ1-5; TRBD1 aligns across 7 bases. The CDR3 consists of 14 residues. The germline V gene encodes CDR1 SQVTM and CDR2 ANQGSEA. V lost 6 bases to trimming and J lost 4 bases; unmatched junction nucleotides: 9. CDR3 amino acids: CSVEDRKENQPQHF. CDR3 nucleotides: TGCAGCGTAGAGGACAGGAAGGAAAATCAGCCCCAGCATTTT.

The chain is built from TRBV12-5 and TRBJ1-1; D is perhaps TRBD1 (6 bases). Trimming removed 1 base at V and 1 base at J, with 10 bases between. The germline V gene encodes CDR1 LGHNT and CDR2 FRNRAP. This CDR3 has 15 residues. The CDR3 coding sequence is TGTGCTAGTGGTTTGGGTGGACAGTGGAACACTGAAGCTTTCTTT. This translates into CASGLGGQWNTEAFF.

CDR3 sequence reads: CASSPTQGARGYTF. Here the CDR3 DNA reads TGTGCCAGCTCACCAACACAGGGGGCACGGGGCTACACCTTC. The rearrangement joins TRBV18 to TRBJ1-2; 9 bases are a match to TRBD1. Germline V lookup: CDR1 KGHSH, CDR2 LQKENI. After removal of 2 bases from V and 8 bases from J, the junction contained 6 bases not matched to a gene. The CDR3 extends over 14 amino acids.

The V call is TRBV6-4, the J call TRBJ1-1; unclear D gene. Germline CDR1 is MRHNA and CDR2 is SNTAGT. The CDR3 totals 13 residues. V lost 6 bases to trimming and J lost 1 base, with 9 bases between them. CDR3 residues: CASSLESNTEAFF. The CDR3 region has the DNA TGTGCCAGCAGCTTAGAATCGAACACTGAAGCTTTCTTT.

V gene TRBV3-1 (or the pseudogene TRBV3-2) combines with J gene TRBJ2-1; D perhaps matches TRBD1 (5 bases). The CDR3 loop spans 17 amino acids. Germline V lookup: CDR1 LGHDT, CDR2 YNNKEL (reference sequence). V gave up 4 bases and J gave up 12 bases, with 28 bases separating them. The CDR3 region has the DNA TGTGCCAGCAGCCCGCTAATCTTACTTACCAACAACCAGGGGCAGTTCTTC. This gives the protein CASSPLILLTNNQGQFF.

The chain recombines TRBV6-5 with TRBJ2-1; perhaps TRBD2 as D (7 bases). From germline, CDR1 is MNHEY and CDR2 SVGAGI. The CDR3 length is 15 residues. Trimming removed 11 bases at V and 2 bases at J, with 19 bases between. The CDR3: CAGWGGGPTYNEQFF. The CDR3 DNA is TGTGCCGGGTGGGGAGGGGGGCCTACCTACAATGAGCAGTTCTTC.

V usage is TRBV30 and J usage is TRBJ2-5; 10 bases line up with TRBD2. V gave up 0 bases and J gave up 3 bases; unmatched junction bases: 7. The CDR3 is 16 residues long. Germline V CDR1 and CDR2: GTSNPN, SVGIG (reference sequence). CDR3 in DNA: TGTGCCTGGAGTGTACGTCGGGGACTAGCGAAAGAGACCCAGTACTTC. This sequence encodes CAWSVRRGLAKETQYF.

J is TRBJ2-3 and V is TRBV30, with D unclear. The germline V gene has CDR1 GTSNPN and CDR2 SVGIG (reference sequence). The ends were cut back, 3 bases at V and 2 bases at J, with 3 bases in the middle. The CDR3 covers 11 residues. The chain's CDR3 is CAWSSTDTQYF. DNA for the CDR3: TGTGCCTGGAGCTCCACAGATACGCAGTATTTT.

The genes are TRBV18 and TRBJ1-1; TRBD1 might be the D (5 bases). V dropped 3 bases and J dropped 1 base, with 21 bases sitting between them. There are 18 residues in the CDR3. Germline assignment: CDR1 KGHSH and CDR2 LQKENI. Written as DNA, the CDR3 is TGTGCCAGCTCACCTAACCCGGGAAGAACCGGGGGGAACACTGAAGCTTTCTTT. Its protein product is CASSPNPGRTGGNTEAFF.

This clone was counted between two and nine times. The chain joins TRBV18 to TRBJ1-6; 7 bases agree with TRBD1. The CDR3 extends over 16 amino acids. CDR1 and CDR2 (germline): KGHSH, LQKENI. The V and J ends lost 4 bases and 7 bases, in that order; junction bases with no gene match: 10. CDR3 in amino acids: CASSQTGQLWNSPLHF. The CDR3 nucleotides are TGTGCCAGCTCACAGACAGGGCAGTTGTGGAATTCACCCCTCCACTTT.

The chain couples TRBV4-1 to TRBJ2-7; 8 bases agree with TRBD2. The CDR3 extends over 16 amino acids. Looked up from germline, CDR1 is MGHRA and CDR2 is YSYEKL. The junction had 9 bases not matched to a gene; V was cut back by 5 bases and J by 0 bases. CDR3 coding DNA: TGCGCCAGCAGCTACCCCGGGACTAGAAGCTCCTACGAGCAGTACTTC. Protein product: CASSYPGTRSSYEQYF.

The V gene is TRBV5-1, the J gene TRBJ2-3, with 15 bases fitting TRBD2. Trimming cost V 5 bases and J 2 bases; bases outside gene matches: 6. This CDR3 has 17 residues. The germline CDR1 and CDR2 sequences are SGHRS and YFSETQ. The CDR3 loop is CASRGLAGGDFTDTQYF. The CDR3 nucleotides are TGCGCCAGCAGGGGACTAGCGGGGGGCGATTTCACAGATACGCAGTATTTT.

The V and J genes are TRBV28 and TRBJ1-5, with a possible D match to TRBD1 (5 bases). This CDR3 has 12 residues. Germline-derived CDR1 and CDR2 are MDHEN and SYDVKM. Between the trimmed V and J ends, which lost 6 bases and 4 bases, there was a span of 7 bases. The CDR3 region has the DNA TGTGCCAGCAGACAGGTAAATCAGCCCCAGCATTTT. Translation: CASRQVNQPQHF.

This sequence joins TRBV28 and TRBJ2-2; TRBD2 matches 12 bases. Per germline, CDR1 MDHEN and CDR2 SYDVKM. This CDR3 is 17 amino acids long. Germline trimming cut 6 bases from V and 2 bases from J; bases unmatched to any gene: 7. The CDR3: CASRPWTSGANTGELFF. In DNA, the CDR3 is TGTGCCAGCAGACCTTGGACTAGCGGGGCTAACACCGGGGAGCTGTTTTTT. The whole variable domain, remainder taken from reference TRBV28 and TRBJ2-2, is DVKVTQSSRYLVKRTGEKVFLECVQDMDHENMFWYRQDPGLGLRLIYFSYDVKMKEKGDIPEGYSVSREKKERFSLILESASTNQTSMYLCASRPWTSGANTGELFFGEGSRLTVL.

CDR3 bases: TGCGCCAGCTCCCCGGGGATCGGAAACACCATATATTTT. It specifies CASSPGIGNTIYF. V usage is TRBV4-3 and J usage is TRBJ1-3; no firm D call. Trimming stripped 8 bases from V and 4 bases from J, with 12 bases between. CDR1 is LGHNA, CDR2 YSLEER, per germline. The CDR3 spans 13 residues.

V and J are TRBV9 and TRBJ2-1; 9 nucleotides match TRBD1. V shed 4 bases and J 3 bases; nucleotides not matched to a gene: 11. CDR1 is SGDLS and CDR2 is YYNGEE in the germline V gene. CDR3 size: 17 residues. The CDR3 nucleotides are TGTGCCAGCAGCACCTCTCGAACGGGACAGGGCTACAATGAGCAGTTCTTC. Translated, it gives CASSTSRTGQGYNEQFF.

There are a few counts of this clone. The rearrangement links TRBV2 to TRBJ2-2; no definite D call. V gave up 9 bases and J gave up 6 bases, with 5 bases separating them. This CDR3 comprises 10 residues. CDR1 is SNHLY and CDR2 is FYNNEI in the germline V gene. The CDR3 loop reads CASPPGELFF. As DNA, the CDR3 is TGTGCCAGTCCTCCCGGGGAGCTGTTTTTT.

The V call is TRBV9, the J call TRBJ2-2; no firm D call. Germline V gene data show CDR1 as SGDLS and CDR2 as YYNGEE. This CDR3 spans 14 amino acids. Trimming took off 2 bases at V and 2 bases at J, with 7 bases between the two ends. CDR3 nucleotides: TGTGCCAGCAGCGTCGTATATAACACCGGGGAGCTGTTTTTT. Encoded protein: CASSVVYNTGELFF.